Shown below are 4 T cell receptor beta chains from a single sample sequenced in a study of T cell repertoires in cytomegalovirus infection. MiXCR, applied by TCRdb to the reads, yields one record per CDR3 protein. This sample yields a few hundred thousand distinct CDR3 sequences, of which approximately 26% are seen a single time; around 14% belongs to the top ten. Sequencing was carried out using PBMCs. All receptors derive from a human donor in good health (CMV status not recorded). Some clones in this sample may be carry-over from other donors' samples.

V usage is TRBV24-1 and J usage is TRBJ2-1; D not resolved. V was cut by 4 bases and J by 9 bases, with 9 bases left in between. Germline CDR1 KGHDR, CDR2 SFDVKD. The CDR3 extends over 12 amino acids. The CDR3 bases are TGTGCCACCAGTGACTCAGGTACTGAGCAGTTCTTC. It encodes CATSDSGTEQFF.

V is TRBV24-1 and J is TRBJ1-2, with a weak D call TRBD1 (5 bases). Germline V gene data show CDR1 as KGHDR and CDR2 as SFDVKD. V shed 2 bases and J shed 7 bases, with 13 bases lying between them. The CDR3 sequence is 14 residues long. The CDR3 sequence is CATSDSRVERGYTF. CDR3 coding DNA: TGTGCCACCAGTGATTCCAGGGTGGAGCGTGGCTACACCTTC.

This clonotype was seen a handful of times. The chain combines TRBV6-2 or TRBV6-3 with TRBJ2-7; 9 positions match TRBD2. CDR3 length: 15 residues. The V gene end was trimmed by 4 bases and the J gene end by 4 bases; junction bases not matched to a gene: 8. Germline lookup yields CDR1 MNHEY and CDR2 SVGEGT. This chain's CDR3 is CASSSIWREGYEQYF. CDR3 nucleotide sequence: TGTGCCAGCAGTTCCATCTGGCGGGAGGGGTACGAGCAGTACTTC.

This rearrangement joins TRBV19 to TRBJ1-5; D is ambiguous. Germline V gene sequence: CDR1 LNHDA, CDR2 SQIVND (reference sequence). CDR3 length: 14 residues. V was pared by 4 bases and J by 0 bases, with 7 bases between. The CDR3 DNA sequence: TGTGCCAGTAGTAGTTACGATAGCAATCAGCCCCAGCATTTT. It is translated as CASSSYDSNQPQHF.